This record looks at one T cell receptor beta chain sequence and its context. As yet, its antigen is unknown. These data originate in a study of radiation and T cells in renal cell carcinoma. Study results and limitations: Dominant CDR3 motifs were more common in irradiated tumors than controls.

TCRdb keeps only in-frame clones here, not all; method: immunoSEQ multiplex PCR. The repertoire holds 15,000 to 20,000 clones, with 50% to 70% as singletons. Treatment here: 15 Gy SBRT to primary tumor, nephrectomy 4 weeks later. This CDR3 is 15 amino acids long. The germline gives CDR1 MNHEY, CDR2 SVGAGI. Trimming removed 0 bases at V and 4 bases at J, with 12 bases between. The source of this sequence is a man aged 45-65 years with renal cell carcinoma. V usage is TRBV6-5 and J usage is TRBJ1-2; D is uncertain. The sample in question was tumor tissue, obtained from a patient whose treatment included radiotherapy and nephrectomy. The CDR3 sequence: CASSYSPGFSYGYTF. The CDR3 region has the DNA TGTGCCAGCAGTTACTCCCCGGGGTTTAGCTATGGCTACACCTTC.